Below are 23 T cell receptor beta chains sequenced from a single sample in a study of shared clonotypes between healthy human individuals. Assay used: immunoSEQ multiplex PCR; TCRdb lists only in-frame clones, some missing. Among fewer than 1.8 million clones listed, approximately 98.5% were seen once. The sample was naive CD4+ T cells sorted from blood. Subset defined: CD45RA+ positively selected. The receptors here all came from a man aged 25-45 years in good health.

The chain carries TRBV2 and TRBJ2-5; D unclear. V lost 6 bases and J lost 5, with 13 bases in between. CDR3 length: 13 amino acids. The germline V gene encodes CDR1 SNHLY and CDR2 FYNNEI. The CDR3 nucleotides are TGTGCCAGCAGCGCCGGCTGGTCTGAGACCCAGTACTTC. Protein product: CASSAGWSETQYF. The full variable domain, its missing parts supplied by reference TRBV2 and TRBJ2-5, is EPEVTQTPSHQVTQMGQEVILRCVPISNHLYFYWYRQILGQKVEFLVSFYNNEISEKSEIFDDQFSVERPDGSNFTLKIRSTKLEDSAMYFCASSAGWSETQYFGPGTRLLVL.

This chain uses TRBV7-3 with TRBJ2-1; no clear D gene. The germline V gene has CDR1 SGHTA and CDR2 FQGTGA. This CDR3 contains 14 residues. V was pared by 5 bases and J by 4 bases, with 12 bases between. CDR3 in amino acids: CASSPRLPYNEQFF. DNA of the CDR3: TGTGCCAGCAGCCCAAGACTTCCTTACAATGAGCAGTTCTTC.

This chain uses TRBV5-1 with TRBJ2-1; D gene ambiguous. CDR3 size: 12 residues. Trimming pared 4 bases from V and 9 bases from J, leaving 11 bases between. The germline gives CDR1 SGHRS, CDR2 YFSETQ. The CDR3 nucleotides read TGCGCCAGCAGCGTCGTGTCGGGTGAGCAGTTCTTC. Translating gives CASSVVSGEQFF.

For this clone: Different DNA sequences within this sample yield the same CDR3. V usage is TRBV18 and J usage is TRBJ1-1; 7 bases align to TRBD1. Trimming took 0 bases from V and 2 from J; bases not matched to a gene: 3. Per germline, CDR1 KGHSH and CDR2 LQKENI. The length of the CDR3 is 15 residues. CDR3 nucleotide sequence: TGTGCCAGCTCACCACCTAACAGGGGAAACACTGAAGCTTTCTTT. It encodes CASSPPNRGNTEAFF.

The V gene is TRBV6-6, the J gene TRBJ1-1; D is possibly TRBD1 (6 bases). The CDR3 extends over 15 amino acids. Germline-derived CDR1 and CDR2 are MNHNY and SVGAGI (reference sequence). The ends were cut back, 6 bases at V and 1 base at J, with 15 bases in the middle. CDR3 region: CASSLHRDKNTEAFF. CDR3 DNA sequence: TGTGCCAGCAGCCTCCACCGGGACAAGAACACTGAAGCTTTCTTT.

The chain recombines TRBV5-1 with TRBJ2-3; D is undetermined. Germline lookup yields CDR1 SGHRS and CDR2 YFSETQ. The CDR3 loop spans 12 amino acids. Trimming cost V 3 bases and J 5 bases, with 7 bases left between them. CDR3: CASSSFEDTQYF. CDR3 DNA sequence: TGCGCCAGCAGCTCCTTCGAAGATACGCAGTATTTT.

The rearrangement links TRBV11-2 to TRBJ2-1; the D is unclear. V dropped 3 bases and J dropped 8 bases, with 5 bases sitting between them. The CDR3 covers 11 residues. Germline CDR1 and CDR2: SGHAT and FQNNGV. This CDR3 is CASSFADEQFF. CDR3 nucleotides: TGTGCCAGCAGCTTCGCGGATGAGCAGTTCTTC.

The chain recombines TRBV15 with TRBJ1-4; D is undetermined. In germline, CDR1 is LNHNV, CDR2 YYDKDF (reference sequence). The CDR3 spans 12 residues. Deletions cut 0 bases from V and 15 bases from J, with 11 bases between. This CDR3 reads CATSRDRLVVFF. Written as DNA, the CDR3 is TGTGCCACCAGCAGAGACCGACTTGTAGTGTTTTTT.

The CDR3 region is CASSLDRAQPQHF. CDR3 bases: TGTGCCAGCAGCTTGGATAGGGCTCAGCCCCAGCATTTT. The gene calls are TRBV5-6 and TRBJ1-5; D ambiguous. The CDR3 contains 13 residues. Trimming removed 0 bases at V and 6 bases at J, with 7 bases between. Per the germline V gene, CDR1 is SGHDT and CDR2 is YYEEEE.

The chain employs TRBV5-1 and TRBJ2-2; 8 bases are a match to TRBD2. CDR3 length equals 16 residues. The germline CDR1 and CDR2 sequences are SGHRS and YFSETQ. V was pared by 2 bases and J by 5 bases, with 8 bases of the junction left unmatched. The CDR3 sequence is CASSFPAGVRTGELFF. The CDR3 DNA follows: TGCGCCAGCAGCTTTCCAGCGGGAGTGCGGACCGGGGAGCTGTTTTTT.

The V and J genes are TRBV9 and TRBJ1-3, with D possibly matching TRBD1 (5 bases). There are 17 residues in the CDR3. CDR1 SGDLS and CDR2 YYNGEE come from the germline V gene. Trimming shortened V by 0 bases and J by 4 bases, and 17 bases separated the two germline ends. Here the CDR3 DNA reads TGTGCCAGCAGCGTAGTACCTCAAAAGGGGTCAGGAAACACCATATATTTT. Protein: CASSVVPQKGSGNTIYF.

The chain recombines TRBV19 with TRBJ2-7, with D possibly TRBD2 on 6 matching bases. Trimming stripped 3 bases from V and 4 bases from J, with 10 bases between. Germline V gives CDR1 LNHDA, CDR2 SQIVND (reference sequence). CDR3 length: 13 amino acids. CDR3 amino acids: CASSILLAYEQYF. The CDR3 nucleotides are TGTGCCAGTAGTATCCTTCTAGCGTACGAGCAGTACTTC. The full variable domain, rest sourced from reference TRBV19 and TRBJ2-7, is DGGITQSPKYLFRKEGQNVTLSCEQNLNHDAMYWYRQDPGQGLRLIYYSQIVNDFQKGDIAEGYSVSREKKESFPLTVTSAQKNPTAFYLCASSILLAYEQYFGPGTRLTVT.

The rearrangement uses TRBV2 and TRBJ2-1; 8 bases match TRBD1. CDR1 is SNHLY and CDR2 is FYNNEI in the germline V gene. V was pared by 2 bases and J by 7 bases, with 1 base of the junction left unmatched. This CDR3 spans 13 amino acids. The CDR3 DNA follows: TGTGCCAGCAGTGAATGGACAGGGAATGAGCAGTTCTTC. Amino acid sequence: CASSEWTGNEQFF. The full variable domain, in which reference TRBV2 and TRBJ2-1 provide the parts outside the CDR3, is EPEVTQTPSHQVTQMGQEVILRCVPISNHLYFYWYRQILGQKVEFLVSFYNNEISEKSEIFDDQFSVERPDGSNFTLKIRSTKLEDSAMYFCASSEWTGNEQFFGPGTRLTVL.

This sequence joins TRBV14 and TRBJ2-3, with D possibly being TRBD1 (5 bases). The CDR3 loop spans 14 amino acids. V was pared by 5 bases and J by 1 base, with 10 bases between. Per the germline V gene, CDR1 is SGHDN and CDR2 is FVKESK. CDR3 loop: CASSLLRGTDTQYF. For the CDR3, the DNA is TGTGCCAGCAGCTTACTCAGGGGCACAGATACGCAGTATTTT.

In this sample, this clone turned up once. V is TRBV5-1 and J is TRBJ2-7; weak D call: TRBD2 (5 bases). The length of the CDR3 is 15 residues. Trimming shortened V by 0 bases and J by 3 bases, and 13 bases separated the two germline ends. Germline V lookup: CDR1 SGHRS, CDR2 YFSETQ. The CDR3 DNA reads as TGCGCCAGCAGCTTGGATGCGGGTTCAATCTACGAGCAGTACTTC. Protein sequence: CASSLDAGSIYEQYF. Filled out from reference TRBV5-1 and TRBJ2-7, the complete variable domain reads KAGVTQTPRYLIKTRGQQVTLSCSPISGHRSVSWYQQTPGQGLQFLFEYFSETQRNKGNFPGRFSGRQFSNSRSEMNVSTLELGDSALYLCASSLDAGSIYEQYFGPGTRLTVT.

This chain uses TRBV19 with TRBJ2-5; the match to TRBD2 covers 8 bases. CDR1 is LNHDA, CDR2 SQIVND, per germline (reference sequence). CDR3 size: 15 residues. The V gene end was trimmed by 6 bases and the J gene end by 2 bases; junction bases not matched to a gene: 8. The CDR3 is CASSAPQRGQETQYF. DNA for the CDR3: TGTGCCAGTAGCGCCCCACAGCGGGGGCAAGAGACCCAGTACTTC.

The chain has TRBV18 and TRBJ2-7; D might be TRBD1 or TRBD2, each matching 5 bases. Trimming took off 0 bases at V and 7 bases at J, with 16 bases between the two ends. The germline gives CDR1 KGHSH, CDR2 LQKENI. The CDR3 totals 15 residues. CDR3 in DNA: TGTGCCAGCTCACCACCGGGTCAGGGCGGAGGAGAGCAGTACTTC. Its translation is CASSPPGQGGGEQYF.

The chain couples TRBV15 to TRBJ2-7; D is unresolved. The ends were cut back, 7 bases at V and 2 bases at J, with 18 bases in the middle. This CDR3 contains 15 residues. CDR1 and CDR2 (germline): LNHNV, YYDKDF (reference sequence). The CDR3 is CATMAIVRRPYEQYF. CDR3 in DNA: TGTGCCACCATGGCGATCGTTCGACGTCCCTACGAGCAGTACTTC. Supplemented by reference TRBV15 and TRBJ2-7, the full variable domain reads DAMVIQNPRYQVTQFGKPVTLSCSQTLNHNVMYWYQQKSSQAPKLLFHYYDKDFNNEADTPDNFQSRRPNTSFCFLDIRSPGLGDTAMYLCATMAIVRRPYEQYFGPGTRLTVT.

The chain carries TRBV25-1 and TRBJ2-4; D call uncertain. The V end lost 2 bases, the J end lost 0 bases, and 8 bases lay between the germline ends. Germline V gene data show CDR1 as MGHDK and CDR2 as SYGVNS. This CDR3 region has 15 residues. The CDR3 region has the DNA TGTGCCAGCAGTGAAAGCCGAGGAGCCAAAAACATTCAGTACTTC. This gives the protein CASSESRGAKNIQYF.

The chain carries TRBV11-2 and TRBJ2-5, with D hard to call. This CDR3 is 15 amino acids long. CDR1 is SGHAT and CDR2 is FQNNGV in the germline V gene. V lost 1 base to trimming and J lost 4 bases, with 13 bases between them. The CDR3 here is CASSLGAAGRETQYF. Here the CDR3 DNA reads TGTGCCAGCAGCTTAGGAGCCGCCGGCAGAGAGACCCAGTACTTC.

The chain uses TRBV5-5 and TRBJ2-1; D unclear. Germline V gene lookup returns CDR1 SGHKS and CDR2 YYEKEE (reference sequence). V was cut by 7 bases and J by 4 bases, with 15 bases left in between. The CDR3 consists of 14 residues. In nucleotides, the CDR3 is TGTGCCAGCGGTTCAAGGGCGACTTACAATGAGCAGTTCTTC. Encoded protein: CASGSRATYNEQFF.

This clone was detected once. The rearrangement links TRBV9 to TRBJ2-1; maybe TRBD2 (5 bases). CDR3 length equals 13 residues. Germline V CDR1 and CDR2: SGDLS, YYNGEE. V was trimmed by 1 base and J by 9 bases, leaving 11 bases between them. CDR3 in amino acids: CASSVREAGEQFF. The CDR3 DNA reads as TGTGCCAGCAGCGTAAGAGAGGCGGGTGAGCAGTTCTTC.

A note on this clone: One junction end disagrees with the germline gene, perhaps due to a read error. The V gene is TRBV5-4, the J gene TRBJ1-5; no clear D gene. From germline, CDR1 is SGHNT and CDR2 YYREEE (reference sequence). The CDR3 has 16 residues. In DNA form, the CDR3 reads TGCGCCAGCAGCCAAGAGAGCAGTCATAGCAATCAGCCCCAGCATTTT. It encodes CASSQESSHSNQPQHF.